The 8 T cell receptor beta chains given below trace back to one sample, sequenced in a study of cytomegalovirus exposure and HLA in healthy donors. The PCR contained 60 Vbeta and 13 Jbeta primers. The repertoire was sequenced with immunoSEQ multiplex PCR; TCRdb's copy has only in-frame clones and lacks some. The sample lists about 96,000 clones, 79% occurring once. Specimen: PBMCs. The receptor source for this set is a young man in good health and CMV-seronegative.

The genes are TRBV9 and TRBJ1-1; TRBD1 matches 10 bases. Losses at the gene ends were 0 bases for V and 3 bases for J; bases not matched to a gene: 2. Germline V gene sequence: CDR1 SGDLS, CDR2 YYNGEE. The CDR3 is 15 amino acids. This CDR3 is CASSVVGTGDTEAFF. The CDR3 DNA reads TGTGCCAGCAGCGTAGTAGGGACAGGGGACACTGAAGCTTTCTTT.

The chain carries TRBV7-9 and TRBJ1-2; 8 nucleotides align to TRBD1. The CDR3 is made up of 16 amino acids. Germline values: CDR1 SEHNR, CDR2 FQNEAQ (reference sequence). The J segment lost 3 bases and the V segment lost 5 bases, leaving 11 bases of the junction unmatched. CDR3 sequence reads: CASSQPPGQEYYGYTF. The DNA of the CDR3 is TGTGCCAGCAGCCAGCCCCCGGGACAGGAATACTATGGCTACACCTTC. The whole variable domain, filled in from reference TRBV7-9 and TRBJ1-2, reads DTGVSQNPRHKITKRGQNVTFRCDPISEHNRLYWYRQTLGQGPEFLTYFQNEAQLEKSRLLSDRFSAERPKGSFSTLEIQRTEQGDSAMYLCASSQPPGQEYYGYTFGSGTRLTVV.

This CDR3 is CAITERDRTEAFF. The CDR3 DNA sequence: TGTGCCATCACCGAGCGGGATAGAACTGAAGCTTTCTTT. The chain uses TRBV10-3 and TRBJ1-1; no clear D gene. Germline V gene sequence: CDR1 ENHRY, CDR2 SYGVKD. CDR3 length: 13 residues. With 7 bases removed from V and 5 bases from J, the gap between germline ends came to 14 bases.

The rearrangement links TRBV11-2 to TRBJ1-1; D might be TRBD1 (6 bases). V lost 1 base and J lost 4, with 19 bases in between. Germline V gives CDR1 SGHAT, CDR2 FQNNGV. CDR3 length equals 17 residues. CDR3 in DNA: TGTGCCAGCAGCTTAGCCAGGGTTACAGGGCCCTTCACTGAAGCTTTCTTT. Translation gives CASSLARVTGPFTEAFF.

The chain employs TRBV11-2 and TRBJ1-3, with a weak D call TRBD1 (5 bases). V was trimmed by 2 bases and J by 0 bases, leaving 14 bases between them. CDR1 and CDR2 from the germline V gene are SGHAT and FQNNGV. The CDR3 has 17 amino acids. DNA of the CDR3: TGTGCCAGCAGCTTAAAGTTAGGCGGGGGCTCTGGAAACACCATATATTTT. Translation: CASSLKLGGGSGNTIYF.

The gene calls are TRBV28 and TRBJ1-6; no firm D call. V dropped 2 bases and J dropped 7 bases, with 12 bases sitting between them. The V gene's germline CDR1 is MDHEN and CDR2 SYDVKM. CDR3 length: 15 amino acids. The CDR3 here is CASSLEAALNSPLHF. In DNA, the CDR3 is TGTGCCAGCAGTTTAGAAGCGGCTCTGAATTCACCCCTCCACTTT. Using reference TRBV28 and TRBJ1-6 for the parts outside the CDR3, the full variable domain is DVKVTQSSRYLVKRTGEKVFLECVQDMDHENMFWYRQDPGLGLRLIYFSYDVKMKEKGDIPEGYSVSREKKERFSLILESASTNQTSMYLCASSLEAALNSPLHFGNGTRLTVT.

J is TRBJ2-3 and V is TRBV7-3; possible D gene TRBD1, 6 bases. The CDR3 contains 16 residues. Germline CDR1 SGHTA, CDR2 FQGTGA. The germline V and J ends were trimmed by 2 bases and 0 bases, with 12 bases remaining between them. The CDR3 reads CASSLQGQPSTDTQYF. The CDR3 DNA follows: TGTGCCAGCAGCTTACAAGGACAGCCCAGCACAGATACGCAGTATTTT. Supplemented by reference TRBV7-3 and TRBJ2-3, the full variable domain reads GAGVSQTPSNKVTEKGKYVELRCDPISGHTALYWYRQSLGQGPEFLIYFQGTGAADDSGLPNDRFFAVRPEGSVSTLKIQRTERGDSAVYLCASSLQGQPSTDTQYFGPGTRLTVL.

The chain couples TRBV6-5 to TRBJ2-5, with D uncertain. The CDR3 extends over 13 amino acids. From germline, CDR1 is MNHEY and CDR2 SVGAGI. V was cut by 10 bases and J by 1 base, with 13 bases left in between. CDR3 DNA: TGTGCCACACGGTTAAATCGCCAAGAGACCCAGTACTTC. This gives the protein CATRLNRQETQYF.